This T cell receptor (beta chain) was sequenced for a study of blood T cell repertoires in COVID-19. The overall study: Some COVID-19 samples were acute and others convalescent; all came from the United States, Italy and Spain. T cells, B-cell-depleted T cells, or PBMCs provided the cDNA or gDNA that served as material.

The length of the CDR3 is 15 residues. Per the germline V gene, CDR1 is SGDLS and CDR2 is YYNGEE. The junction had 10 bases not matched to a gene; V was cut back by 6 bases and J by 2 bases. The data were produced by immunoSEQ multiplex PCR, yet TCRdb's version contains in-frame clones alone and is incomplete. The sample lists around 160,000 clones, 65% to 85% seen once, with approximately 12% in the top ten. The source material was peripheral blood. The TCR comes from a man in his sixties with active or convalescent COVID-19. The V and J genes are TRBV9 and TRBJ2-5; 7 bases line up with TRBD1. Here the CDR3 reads CASTLRGSGQETQYF. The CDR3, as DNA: TGTGCCAGCACCCTCAGGGGGAGTGGGCAAGAGACCCAGTACTTC. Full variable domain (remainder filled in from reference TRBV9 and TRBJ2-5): DSGVTQTPKHLITATGQRVTLRCSPRSGDLSVYWYQQSLDQGLQFLIQYYNGEERAKGNILERFSAQQFPDLHSELNLSSLELGDSALYFCASTLRGSGQETQYFGPGTRLLVL.